Listed below are T cell receptor beta chains from one sample, sequenced in a study of T cells in Graves' hyperthyroidism and ophthalmopathy. In TCRdb, the multiplex PCR reads were re-called with MiXCR into one record per CDR3 protein. The sample contains approximately 500,000 distinct CDR3 sequences, 35% to 55% of which appear only once. The sequenced sample consisted of peripheral blood or thyroid tissue (not recorded which). These receptors were obtained from a woman under 30 with Graves' hyperthyroidism. Both conserved end residues are part of each CDR3. The D gene is left open where the match is weak. The size of a clone is reported for some rows only, either as once, few or many, or as a class for expanded clones.

j_call,clone_size,v_call,d_call,cdr3_aa,cdr3_nt
TRBJ2-3,NA,TRBV20-1,NA,CSGTFSADTQYF,TGCAGTGGAACCTTTAGTGCAGATACGCAGTATTTT
TRBJ1-1,NA,TRBV5-4,NA,CASSPDRLRVSGEAFF,TGTGCCAGCAGTCCTGATCGACTTCGGGTGTCTGGTGAAGCTTTCTTT
TRBJ2-2,few,TRBV20-1,TRBD2,CSARDPLAGGTGELFF,TGCAGTGCTAGAGATCCCCTAGCGGGAGGAACCGGGGAGCTGTTTTTT
TRBJ2-7,many,TRBV5-8,TRBD1,CASSFGTVYEQYF,TGTGCCAGCAGCTTTGGGACAGTCTACGAGCAGTACTTC
TRBJ2-7,NA,TRBV20-1,NA,CSARVRGAGYEQYF,TGCAGTGCTAGAGTAAGGGGGGCCGGCTACGAGCAGTACTTC
TRBJ1-1,many,TRBV29-1,NA,CSTRGAANTEAFF,TGCAGCACAAGGGGGGCGGCGAACACTGAAGCTTTCTTT
TRBJ1-5,NA,TRBV9,NA,CASSPEDDYQPQHF,TGTGCCAGCAGCCCAGAGGACGATTATCAGCCCCAGCATTTT
TRBJ2-2,few,TRBV6-5,NA,CASRLRGSAPGELFF,TGTGCCAGCAGACTGAGAGGGTCGGCCCCCGGGGAGCTGTTTTTT
TRBJ2-2,many,TRBV15,NA,CATSAGRANTGELFF,TGTGCCACCAGCGCGGGACGAGCGAACACCGGGGAGCTGTTTTTT
TRBJ2-2,few,TRBV20-1,NA,CSARVYLYTTDGELFF,TGCAGTGCTAGAGTTTATCTTTATACGACCGACGGGGAGCTGTTTTTT
TRBJ1-1,many,TRBV6-4,NA,CASRRGQGTTEAFF,TGTGCCAGCAGACGCGGGCAGGGAACCACTGAAGCTTTCTTT
TRBJ1-3,NA,TRBV9,NA,CASSVDGGVSGNTIYF,TGTGCCAGCAGCGTAGACGGGGGGGTCTCAGGAAACACCATATATTTT
TRBJ2-7,many,TRBV4-2,NA,CASSQEFSAGQLLYEQYF,TGTGCCAGCAGCCAAGAATTCAGCGCGGGACAGCTACTCTACGAGCAGTACTTC
TRBJ2-7,NA,TRBV25-1,TRBD2,CASIASGRDYEQYF,TGTGCCAGCATTGCTAGCGGGAGGGACTACGAGCAGTACTTC
TRBJ2-5,NA,TRBV24-1,NA,CATSESGTGNF,TGTGCCACCAGTGAGTCCGGGACTGGGAACTTC
TRBJ2-1,NA,TRBV12-3/TRBV12-4,NA,CASRDKSSYNEQFF,TGTGCCAGCAGGGATAAGAGCTCCTACAATGAGCAGTTCTTC
TRBJ2-1,NA,TRBV24-1,NA,CATSRGPGAREQFF,TGTGCCACCAGTCGTGGTCCAGGGGCGCGTGAGCAGTTCTTC
TRBJ1-2,NA,TRBV7-6,NA,CASSPLQGDYGYTF,TGTGCCAGCAGCCCGTTGCAGGGCGACTATGGCTACACCTTC
TRBJ1-1,NA,TRBV2,TRBD1,CASSPGTGLSEAFF,TGTGCCAGCAGTCCCGGGACAGGGTTGTCTGAAGCTTTCTTT
TRBJ1-5,many,TRBV27,TRBD1,CASSSTGGNNQPQHF,TGTGCCAGCAGCTCTACAGGGGGCAACAATCAGCCCCAGCATTTT
TRBJ2-5,many,TRBV25-1,NA,CASSEGGWMRTQYF,TGTGCCAGCAGTGAAGGCGGGTGGATGCGGACCCAGTACTTC
TRBJ2-2,NA,TRBV4-2,TRBD2,CASSQPLAASGTTGELFF,TGTGCCAGCAGCCAGCCGTTAGCGGCTAGCGGGACGACCGGGGAGCTGTTTTTT
TRBJ1-1,many,TRBV12-3/TRBV12-4,NA,CASTTAHGRNTEAFF,TGTGCCAGCACGACGGCCCATGGACGGAACACTGAAGCTTTCTTT
TRBJ1-4,NA,TRBV25-1,NA,CASWNNEKLFF,TGTGCCAGCTGGAATAATGAAAAACTGTTTTTT
TRBJ1-1,NA,TRBV25-1,NA,CARDPDRNTEAFF,TGTGCTAGAGATCCGGACAGAAACACTGAAGCTTTCTTT